This T cell receptor beta chain was captured in a study of blood T cell repertoires in COVID-19. For the study at large: The origin of the acute and convalescent COVID-19 samples was the United States, Italy and Spain. T cells, B-cell-depleted T cells, or PBMCs supplied cDNA or gDNA.

This clone occurred once. Original methodology: Estimated nucleated cell counts came from reference gene primer amplification. TCRdb's copy holds only in-frame clones and misses some; the assay was immunoSEQ multiplex PCR. V and J calls plus clone size are reproduced from that table; the DNA served to infer D and trimming. The table includes tens of thousands of clones, approximately 88% detected once. V gave up 0 bases and J gave up 0 bases; unmatched junction bases: 2. The CDR3 loop spans 15 amino acids. Germline CDR1 SGHKS, CDR2 YYEKEE (reference sequence). What was sequenced was peripheral blood. The chain carries TRBV5-5 and TRBJ1-2; 7 bases match TRBD1. The sequence was obtained from a human donor with active COVID-19. The donor label of this sample is uncertain. The CDR3 coding sequence is TGTGCCAGCAGCTTGGGGGACAGCTCTAACTATGGCTACACCTTC. Its protein product is CASSLGDSSNYGYTF.